Following are 19 T cell receptor beta chains from one sample sequenced in a study of blood T cell repertoires in COVID-19. TCRdb's copy holds only in-frame clones and misses some; the assay was immunoSEQ multiplex PCR. The sample comprises 350,000 to 400,000 clones, around 87% of which are singletons, and around 1% rests with the top ten. The sample was PBMCs or T cells enriched from blood (not recorded which). These receptors were taken from a man between 18 and 35 years old who had recovered from COVID-19.

The chain is built from TRBV10-1 and TRBJ2-7; the D gene is possibly TRBD2 (5 bases). This CDR3 is built from 13 residues. Per the germline V gene, CDR1 is WNHNN and CDR2 is SYGVQD (reference sequence). With 2 bases removed from V and 7 bases from J, the gap between germline ends came to 12 bases. CDR3 in amino acids: CASSEHARGEQYF. The DNA for the CDR3 is TGCGCCAGCAGTGAGCATGCCAGAGGGGAGCAGTACTTC.

As for this clone: This specimen includes other DNA sequences encoding the same CDR3. The V and J genes are TRBV27 and TRBJ1-1, with D tentatively TRBD1 (5 bases). CDR1 is MNHEY, CDR2 SMNVEV, per germline (reference sequence). Between the trimmed V and J ends, which lost 2 bases and 1 base, there was a span of 5 bases. This CDR3 has 13 residues. The CDR3 spells CASSLGANTEAFF. The CDR3 DNA reads as TGTGCCAGCAGTTTAGGGGCGAACACTGAAGCTTTCTTT.

The chain links TRBV28 to TRBJ2-5; 9 bases map to TRBD2. This CDR3 contains 23 residues. The trim removed 0 bases at V and 7 bases at J, leaving 30 bases unmatched. The V gene's germline CDR1 is MDHEN and CDR2 SYDVKM. This chain's CDR3 is CASSLWAARGASGTKLMGGTQYF. As DNA, the CDR3 is TGTGCCAGCAGTTTATGGGCCGCACGGGGGGCTAGCGGGACGAAGTTGATGGGTGGGACCCAGTACTTC.

V and J are TRBV18 and TRBJ2-1, with D possibly being TRBD2 (5 bases). The CDR3 has 13 residues. V was clipped by 0 bases and J by 8 bases, with 8 bases between them. CDR1 and CDR2 from the germline V gene are KGHSH and LQKENI. This chain's CDR3 is CASSPPHGDEQFF. In nucleotides, the CDR3 is TGTGCCAGCTCACCACCTCACGGGGATGAGCAGTTCTTC.

The rearrangement links TRBV29-1 to TRBJ1-2; D is perhaps TRBD1 (5 bases). Germline V lookup: CDR1 SQVTM, CDR2 ANQGSEA. The CDR3 consists of 13 residues. V was shortened by 3 bases and J by 4 bases, with 12 bases between the two germline ends. The CDR3 here is CSVDGAVTYGYTF. CDR3 nucleotides: TGCAGCGTTGATGGGGCAGTAACCTATGGCTACACCTTC.

The table lists this clone with a few counts. V usage is TRBV27 and J usage is TRBJ2-7; D remains ambiguous. Germline V gene lookup returns CDR1 MNHEY and CDR2 SMNVEV (reference sequence). V was pared by 6 bases and J by 0 bases, with 15 bases between. The CDR3 totals 15 residues. DNA of the CDR3: TGTGCCAGCAGCCTATCCCTCGATAACTCCTACGAGCAGTACTTC. It encodes CASSLSLDNSYEQYF.

V gene TRBV5-1 combines with J gene TRBJ2-7, with 8 nucleotides matching TRBD1. V shed 5 bases, J shed 3 bases, and the junction held 10 bases outside the gene matches. Germline V gene data show CDR1 as SGHRS and CDR2 as YFSETQ. CDR3 size: 15 residues. As DNA, the CDR3 is TGCGCCAGCAGTACCCTCGACAGGGGCATCTACGAGCAGTACTTC. The encoded protein is CASSTLDRGIYEQYF.

The rearrangement links TRBV12-3 or TRBV12-4 to TRBJ2-7, with 8 bases lining up with TRBD1. After removal of 5 bases from V and 5 bases from J, the junction contained 5 bases not matched to a gene. CDR3 size: 13 residues. DNA of the CDR3: TGTGCCAGCAGTCCGACAGGGGTGGACGAGCAGTACTTC. This sequence encodes CASSPTGVDEQYF.

This clone was recorded a few times. For the CDR3, the DNA is TGTGCCAGCAGCCGCCCGGGACAGGGGGTCAATGAGCAGTTCTTC. Its translation: CASSRPGQGVNEQFF. This rearrangement joins TRBV3-1 (or the pseudogene TRBV3-2) to TRBJ2-1; 11 bases are a match to TRBD1. From germline, CDR1 is LGHDT and CDR2 YNNKEL (reference sequence). V dropped 4 bases and J dropped 6; count of bases not matched to a gene: 5. The CDR3 length is 15 residues.

The rearrangement uses TRBV7-9 and TRBJ2-2; D remains unclear. Germline V lookup: CDR1 SEHNR, CDR2 FQNEAQ (reference sequence). This CDR3 contains 15 residues. Trimming pared 1 base from V and 7 bases from J, leaving 13 bases between. Here the CDR3 reads CASSLGWLGGGELFF. The CDR3 DNA follows: TGTGCCAGCAGCTTAGGGTGGCTAGGCGGCGGGGAGCTGTTTTTT.

In DNA, the CDR3 is TGTGCCAGCGATACGAGATTACGAGGCTATGGCTACACCTTC. Translating gives CASDTRLRGYGYTF. This rearrangement joins TRBV6-5 to TRBJ1-2; D is uncertain. Germline V gene sequence: CDR1 MNHEY, CDR2 SVGAGI. The CDR3 is made up of 14 amino acids. Deletions cut 8 bases from V and 4 bases from J, with 17 bases between.

This sequence joins TRBV7-9 and TRBJ2-1, with 10 bases lining up with TRBD2. Germline CDR1 reads SEHNR; CDR2 reads FQNEAQ (reference sequence). V was pared by 4 bases and J by 10 bases, with 13 bases of the junction left unmatched. The CDR3 sequence is 16 residues long. As DNA, the CDR3 is TGTGCCAGCAGCTCTCGGACTAGCGGACCTACAATCGAGCAGTTCTTC. Its translation: CASSSRTSGPTIEQFF.

The chain is built from TRBV5-1 and TRBJ2-7, with 13 bases that match TRBD2. The germline V gene has CDR1 SGHRS and CDR2 YFSETQ. V dropped 2 bases and J dropped 5; count of bases not matched to a gene: 4. The CDR3 runs to 15 residues. CDR3 nucleotides: TGCGCCAGCAGCTTTGGACTAGCGGGAGTTGACGAGCAGTACTTC. Translated, it gives CASSFGLAGVDEQYF.

This clone occurred a few times. This chain joins TRBV14 and TRBJ1-1; D is perhaps TRBD1 (6 bases). Germline assignment: CDR1 SGHDN and CDR2 FVKESK. There are 13 residues in the CDR3. Trimming took 5 bases from V and 3 from J, leaving 10 bases between them. CDR3 loop: CASSFRQDTEAFF. CDR3 nucleotides: TGTGCCAGCAGCTTTAGACAGGACACTGAAGCTTTCTTT.

The J gene is TRBJ2-5, the V gene TRBV5-1; TRBD1 matches at 8 bases. The J segment lost 2 bases and the V segment lost 4 bases, leaving 7 bases of the junction unmatched. CDR3 size: 15 residues. The germline CDR1 and CDR2 sequences are SGHRS and YFSETQ. CDR3 in DNA: TGCGCCAGCAGCGAACTCACAGGGGGGCAAGAGACCCAGTACTTC. Encoded protein: CASSELTGGQETQYF.

V usage is TRBV7-8 and J usage is TRBJ2-7; tentative D call: TRBD1 (5 bases). The CDR3 length is 13 residues. Germline V CDR1 and CDR2: SGHVS, FQNEAQ. Trimming took 3 bases from V and 5 from J, leaving 11 bases between them. The CDR3 region is CASSFTGMHEQYF. CDR3 DNA: TGTGCCAGCAGCTTCACAGGCATGCACGAGCAGTACTTC.

This clone has only one observation. The rearrangement links TRBV5-5 to TRBJ1-5; maybe TRBD1 (6 bases). V was shortened by 3 bases and J by 3 bases, with 13 bases between the two germline ends. The germline CDR1 and CDR2 sequences are SGHKS and YYEKEE (reference sequence). This CDR3 region has 15 residues. The CDR3 loop is CASSSQGGPNQPQHF. The CDR3 coding sequence is TGTGCCAGCAGCTCTCAAGGGGGACCCAATCAGCCCCAGCATTTT.

The CDR3 reads CASGSGYPSLEQFF. CDR3 DNA sequence: TGTGCCAGCGGTTCCGGGTACCCCTCTTTGGAGCAGTTCTTC. The chain employs TRBV6-2 or TRBV6-3 and TRBJ2-1; D unclear. The CDR3 has 14 amino acids. The germline CDR1 and CDR2 sequences are MNHEY and SVGEGT. Trimming took off 8 bases at V and 10 bases at J, with 21 bases between the two ends.

This clone was seen once. V gene TRBV6-5 combines with J gene TRBJ2-7; unclear D gene. The CDR3 is 11 amino acids. Trimming left V 8 bases short and J 3 bases short, with 8 bases between. Germline CDR1 and CDR2: MNHEY and SVGAGI. In nucleotides, the CDR3 is TGTGCCAGCTTAAGACTCTACGAGCAGTACTTC. Its protein is CASLRLYEQYF.